Below are 24 T cell receptor beta chains sequenced from a single sample in a study of blood T cell repertoires in COVID-19. Repertoires were generated with immunoSEQ multiplex PCR, while TCRdb's copy carries only in-frame clones and drops some. The sample has roughly 290,000 clones, 75% to 90% seen once. Sequencing used PBMCs or T cells enriched from blood (not recorded which). Receptor source: a woman in her thirties who had recovered from COVID-19.

Concerning this clone itself: The germline gene is not matched at one end of the junction; a read error may be the cause. The chain is built from TRBV28 and TRBJ2-1; unclear D gene. CDR1 and CDR2 (germline): MDHEN, SYDVKM. This CDR3 has 12 residues. The CDR3 is CASSLSGSERFF. Here the CDR3 DNA reads TGTGCCAGCAGTTTATCTGGCAGCGAGCGGTTCTTC. Based on the CDR3 plus reference TRBV28 and TRBJ2-1, the full variable domain is DVKVTQSSRYLVKRTGEKVFLECVQDMDHENMFWYRQDPGLGLRLIYFSYDVKMKEKGDIPEGYSVSREKKERFSLILESASTNQTSMYLCASSLSGSERFFGPGTRLTVL.

The chain links TRBV6-5 to TRBJ1-2; D is perhaps TRBD1 (5 bases). The germline gives CDR1 MNHEY, CDR2 SVGAGI. V lost 2 bases and J lost 8, with 15 bases in between. The CDR3 has 14 amino acids. The CDR3 nucleotides are TGTGCCAGCAGTTACAGAATGGACGGGGGGGGCTACACCTTC. It yields the protein CASSYRMDGGGYTF.

DNA for the CDR3: TGTGCCAGCAGCGCCGCCTCGGCGCAGTATTTT. This codes for CASSAASAQYF. The rearrangement joins TRBV9 to TRBJ2-3; no firm D call. This CDR3 spans 11 amino acids. CDR1 and CDR2 from the germline V gene are SGDLS and YYNGEE. Trimming took off 3 bases at V and 10 bases at J, with 9 bases between the two ends.

This chain links TRBV9 with TRBJ1-2; 7 bases agree with TRBD1. CDR1 is SGDLS and CDR2 is YYNGEE in the germline V gene. This CDR3 has 14 amino acids. V trimming: 2 bases; J trimming: 7 bases; junction bases outside the gene matches: 8. The CDR3 DNA follows: TGTGCCAGCAGCGTGGTCACAGGGGTCGGTGGCTACACCTTC. Translation gives CASSVVTGVGGYTF.

The genes are TRBV29-1 and TRBJ2-4; tentatively, D is TRBD1 (7 bases). Trimming cost V 5 bases and J 3 bases, with 17 bases left between them. The CDR3 sequence is 15 residues long. CDR1 is SQVTM, CDR2 ANQGSEA, per germline. The CDR3 reads CSVLQGGLYKNIQYF. CDR3 in DNA: TGCAGCGTTCTCCAGGGGGGCCTATACAAAAACATTCAGTACTTC.

This sequence joins TRBV3-1 (or the pseudogene TRBV3-2) and TRBJ1-5; D unresolved. Germline V gene sequence: CDR1 LGHDT, CDR2 YNNKEL (reference sequence). The V and J ends lost 0 bases and 3 bases respectively, with 9 bases between them. This CDR3 is built from 15 residues. For the CDR3, the DNA is TGTGCCAGCAGCCAAGATACGGTAGCCAATCAGCCCCAGCATTTT. This gives the protein CASSQDTVANQPQHF.

The sample holds a few counts of this clone. V and J are TRBV7-9 and TRBJ2-7, with 9 bases that match TRBD2. The CDR3 consists of 15 residues. The V segment lost 5 bases and the J segment 3 bases; nucleotides outside the gene matches: 8. CDR1 is SEHNR and CDR2 is FQNEAQ in the germline V gene (reference sequence). CDR3 amino acids: CASSHSGRIDYEQYF. The DNA of the CDR3 is TGTGCCAGCAGCCACAGCGGGAGGATCGACTACGAGCAGTACTTC.

The rearrangement uses TRBV4-1 and TRBJ2-3; TRBD2 aligns across 13 bases. The length of the CDR3 is 19 residues. Losses at the gene ends were 10 bases for V and 2 bases for J; bases not matched to a gene: 18. Germline V gene data show CDR1 as MGHRA and CDR2 as YSYEKL. In DNA form, the CDR3 reads TGCGCCACTTCCCCACTCGGGTGGACTAGCGGGGGTCTCACAGATACGCAGTATTTT. Protein sequence: CATSPLGWTSGGLTDTQYF.

The V call is TRBV12-3 or TRBV12-4, the J call TRBJ1-1; 7 bases agree with TRBD1. Trimming took 9 bases from V and 3 from J; bases not matched to a gene: 7. The CDR3 has 13 residues. The CDR3 DNA follows: TGTGCCAGTAGGGACAGAGCGGACACTGAAGCTTTCTTT. Encoded protein: CASRDRADTEAFF.

The chain couples TRBV11-3 to TRBJ2-7, with TRBD2 matching over 7 bases. V trimming: 5 bases; J trimming: 0 bases; junction bases outside the gene matches: 10. The length of the CDR3 is 16 residues. Germline values: CDR1 SGHNT, CDR2 YENEEA. The CDR3 region has the DNA TGTGCCAGCAGCCCGGGGGGACCGGCGGGCTCCTACGAGCAGTACTTC. This translates into CASSPGGPAGSYEQYF.

The chain carries TRBV11-3 and TRBJ2-5, with 12 positions matching TRBD2. V shed 5 bases, J shed 0 bases, and the junction held 1 base outside the gene matches. Germline V lookup: CDR1 SGHNT, CDR2 YENEEA. The CDR3 is 15 residues long. The CDR3 protein is CASSRTSGDQETQYF. In nucleotides, the CDR3 is TGTGCCAGCAGCCGGACTAGCGGGGACCAAGAGACCCAGTACTTC. The full variable domain, with the rest looked up from reference TRBV11-3 and TRBJ2-5, is EAGVVQSPRYKIIEKKQPVAFWCNPISGHNTLYWYLQNLGQGPELLIRYENEEAVDDSQLPKDRFSAERLKGVDSTLKIQPAELGDSAVYLCASSRTSGDQETQYFGPGTRLLVL.

This clone has just one count. The chain links TRBV15 to TRBJ1-4; possible D gene TRBD1, 5 bases. V was pared by 0 bases and J by 13 bases, with 12 bases between. Germline CDR1 LNHNV, CDR2 YYDKDF (reference sequence). CDR3 length equals 13 residues. CDR3 amino acids: CATSRDVGGRLFF. CDR3 in DNA: TGTGCCACCAGCAGAGATGTGGGGGGACGACTGTTTTTT.

There are a few counts of this clone. The chain has TRBV6-4 and TRBJ2-2, with 10 bases identical to TRBD2. With 4 bases clipped from V and 5 bases from J, the junction kept 10 bases outside the gene matches. The CDR3 loop spans 17 amino acids. Per germline, CDR1 MRHNA and CDR2 SNTAGT. CDR3 nucleotide sequence: TGTGCCAGCAGTGCGGGCTCTAGCGGGAGCCCAACCGGGGAGCTGTTTTTT. Translating it yields CASSAGSSGSPTGELFF.

The V call is TRBV24-1, the J call TRBJ1-1; 9 nucleotides line up with TRBD1. The germline CDR1 and CDR2 sequences are KGHDR and SFDVKD. V dropped 7 bases and J dropped 3; count of bases not matched to a gene: 8. The CDR3 runs 15 residues. The CDR3 DNA reads as TGTGCCACCAGGACGGGGGACAGGGAGGACACTGAAGCTTTCTTT. It specifies CATRTGDREDTEAFF.

The DNA for the CDR3 is TGTGCCAGCAGTGATGTTTTTTCCGGGACAGGGAAAGAGACCCAGTACTTC. This gives the protein CASSDVFSGTGKETQYF. The V gene is TRBV6-1, the J gene TRBJ2-5, with TRBD1 identical over 9 bases. This CDR3 is 17 amino acids long. Germline lookup yields CDR1 MNHNS and CDR2 SASEGT. V trimming: 3 bases; J trimming: 3 bases; junction bases outside the gene matches: 11.

The CDR3 region is CASRRQGGVEAFF. The CDR3 nucleotides read TGTGCCAGCAGAAGACAGGGGGGAGTAGAAGCTTTCTTT. This sequence joins TRBV6-5 and TRBJ1-1, with TRBD1 matching over 9 bases. This CDR3 contains 13 residues. Germline values: CDR1 MNHEY, CDR2 SVGAGI. V was pared by 6 bases and J by 8 bases, with 7 bases of the junction left unmatched.

This chain joins TRBV9 and TRBJ2-7, with a weak D call TRBD2 (5 bases). The length of the CDR3 is 14 residues. Germline CDR1 is SGDLS and CDR2 is YYNGEE. Trimming left V 2 bases short and J 0 bases short, with 9 bases between. The CDR3 DNA reads as TGTGCCAGCAGCGTGGGGAGTAGCTCCTACGAGCAGTACTTC. This sequence encodes CASSVGSSSYEQYF.

This clone was seen ten or more times. The chain joins TRBV3-1 (or the pseudogene TRBV3-2) to TRBJ1-2; D unresolved. The CDR3 contains 12 residues. Trimming pared 1 base from V and 7 bases from J, leaving 7 bases between. CDR1 and CDR2 (germline): LGHDT, YNNKEL (reference sequence). Here the CDR3 DNA reads TGTGCCAGCAGCCAAGCTAGTTTTGGCTACACCTTC. Protein: CASSQASFGYTF.

The chain couples TRBV5-1 to TRBJ2-5, with 8 bases fitting TRBD1. Germline CDR1 SGHRS, CDR2 YFSETQ. This CDR3 spans 13 amino acids. J was trimmed by 1 base and V by 4 bases; bases with no gene match: 0. The CDR3: CASSDRGQETQYF. The CDR3, as DNA: TGCGCCAGCAGCGACAGGGGCCAAGAGACCCAGTACTTC.

The DNA of the CDR3 is TGTGCCAGCTCACCCGACAGGACCCGAAACACAGATACGCAGTATTTT. It is translated as CASSPDRTRNTDTQYF. The J gene is TRBJ2-3, the V gene TRBV18; D is perhaps TRBD1 (6 bases). The germline gives CDR1 KGHSH, CDR2 LQKENI. CDR3 size: 16 residues. Trimming took 3 bases from V and 2 from J, leaving 15 bases between them.

V is TRBV28 and J is TRBJ1-5, with a possible D match to TRBD1 (6 bases). The CDR3 runs 17 residues. Trimming removed 4 bases at V and 4 bases at J, with 20 bases between. Germline assignment: CDR1 MDHEN and CDR2 SYDVKM. This CDR3 reads CASSSRRGRRGNQPQHF. Here the CDR3 DNA reads TGTGCCAGCAGTTCTAGGAGAGGGAGAAGGGGGAATCAGCCCCAGCATTTT.

This clone was detected only once. The chain combines TRBV10-2 with TRBJ2-7, with D perhaps matching TRBD1 (6 bases). This CDR3 comprises 16 residues. The V end lost 4 bases, the J end lost 2 bases, and 18 bases lay between the germline ends. Germline V gene sequence: CDR1 WSHSY, CDR2 SAAADI. CDR3 amino acids: CASSVPTGNPTYEQYF. The CDR3 DNA reads TGCGCCAGCAGTGTTCCAACAGGGAATCCCACCTACGAGCAGTACTTC.

The chain carries TRBV29-1 and TRBJ2-1; TRBD2 is a possible D gene (7 bases). CDR1 SQVTM and CDR2 ANQGSEA come from the germline V gene. The CDR3 has 14 amino acids. The ends were cut back, 3 bases at V and 5 bases at J, with 14 bases in the middle. CDR3 nucleotides: TGCAGCGTTGAGAGGCGGGGGACACACAATGAGCAGTTCTTC. This translates into CSVERRGTHNEQFF.

The chain employs TRBV29-1 and TRBJ2-7; tentative D call: TRBD1 (6 bases). The CDR3 has 14 amino acids. Looked up from germline, CDR1 is SQVTM and CDR2 is ANQGSEA. The V end lost 0 bases, the J end lost 3 bases, and 12 bases lay between the germline ends. In DNA, the CDR3 is TGCAGCGTTGAAGACAGCTTCAGGGGCTACGAGCAGTACTTC. Amino acids: CSVEDSFRGYEQYF.